The sequence of this T cell receptor beta chain was determined in a study of spatial heterogeneity in lung cancer. This CDR3 contains 14 residues. V was trimmed by 5 bases and J by 7 bases, leaving 14 bases between them. Per germline, CDR1 SGHDN and CDR2 FVKESK. Time point indicated: sample taken at primary tumor resection. Extraction of whole RNA from tumor, nontumor lung or frozen PBMC preceded unsorted sequencing. Ten or more counts support this clonotype. The antigen is undetermined. Regarding the study as a whole: One measure, the expanded intratumoral alpha and beta TCR count, tracked tumor mutation counts. Sequencing reached an estimated coverage of tumor T cells that was only roughly 7% for alpha chains and approximately 13% for beta chains. The numbers of ubiquitous and regional expanded TCRs correlated with ubiquitous and regional nonsynonymous mutations, respectively.

The study tagged each TCR cDNA molecule with a unique molecular identifier. TCRdb analysed the 5' RACE reads with MiXCR anew, one entry per CDR3 protein. Altogether about 18,000 distinct CDR3 sequences are present, 6.5% to 8.5% being singletons, with the ten largest covering about 23%. The receptor's source is a male donor with early-stage non-small cell lung cancer. The chain employs TRBV14 and TRBJ2-2; D perhaps matches TRBD1 (5 bases). Source: lung tumor tissue, taken at surgery. The CDR3 here is CASSRQLGIGELFF. CDR3 coding DNA: TGTGCCAGCAGCAGACAGCTTGGAATCGGGGAGCTGTTTTTT.